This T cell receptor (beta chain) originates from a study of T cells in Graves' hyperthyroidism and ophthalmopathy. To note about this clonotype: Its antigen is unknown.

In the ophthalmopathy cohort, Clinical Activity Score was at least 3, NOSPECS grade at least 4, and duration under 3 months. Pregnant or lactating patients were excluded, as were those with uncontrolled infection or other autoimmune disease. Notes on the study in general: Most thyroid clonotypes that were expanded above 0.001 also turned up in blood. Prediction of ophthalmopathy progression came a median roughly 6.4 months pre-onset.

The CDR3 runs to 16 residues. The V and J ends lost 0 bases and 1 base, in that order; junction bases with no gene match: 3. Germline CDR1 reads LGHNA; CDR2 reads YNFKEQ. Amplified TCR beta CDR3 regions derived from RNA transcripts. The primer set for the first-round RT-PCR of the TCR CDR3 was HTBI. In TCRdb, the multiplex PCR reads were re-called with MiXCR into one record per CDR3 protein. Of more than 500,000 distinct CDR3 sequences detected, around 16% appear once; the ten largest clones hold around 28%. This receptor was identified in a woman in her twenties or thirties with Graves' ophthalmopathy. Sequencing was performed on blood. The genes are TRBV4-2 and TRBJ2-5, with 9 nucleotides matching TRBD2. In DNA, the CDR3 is TGTGCCAGCAGCCAAGAACTAGCGGGCTTCCAAGAGACCCAGTACTTC. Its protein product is CASSQELAGFQETQYF.